Reported below is one TCR beta chain. In its sample, this clonotype was seen many times. Its target antigen remains unknown. The sample holds no much larger clone one base away, and base qualities are not on file. Patients with ophthalmopathy had moderately to severely active disease, with a Clinical Activity Score of 3 or more, a NOSPECS grade of 4 or more, and a disease duration of less than 3 months. Patients with other autoimmune diseases, uncontrolled infections, pregnancy or lactation were excluded. Clinical symptoms, serum thyroxine, TRAb, thyroid ultrasound and orbital computed tomography formed the basis of the diagnosis. Using Ficoll-Paque density gradient centrifugation, PBMCs were isolated from about 9.2 ml of fresh peripheral blood. Trizol reagent was used to extract the total RNA, and its quality was then checked on an Agilent 2100 Bioanalyzer. The data derive from a study of Graves' ophthalmopathy and Graves' hyperthyroidism (dated by TCRdb to about 2018). About the study as a whole: Peripheral blood was collected at initial diagnosis, before any treatment. Once sampling was done, hyperthyroidism patients were given methimazole at a starting dose of 30 mg daily, while ophthalmopathy patients were given high-dose intravenous methylprednisolone. For independent validation, a separate cohort was made up of approximately 19 hyperthyroidism patients plus 17 patients who later progressed from hyperthyroidism to ophthalmopathy. To explore V-J signatures distinguishing ophthalmopathy from hyperthyroidism, a discovery set of about 99 patients (about 44 ophthalmopathy, roughly 60 stable hyperthyroidism) was enrolled. The approximately 98 discovery patients were randomly divided into training and test sets at a 7:3 ratio. To tell Graves' ophthalmopathy apart from Graves' hyperthyroidism, and to predict which patients would progress to ophthalmopathy, the study relied on TCR beta repertoire signatures. T-cell repertoires of thyroid tissue and blood were compared in over 5 hyperthyroidism patients. In total, 135 blood samples were TCR-sequenced: fewer than 50 ophthalmopathy, some 80 hyperthyroidism and roughly 17 hyperthyroidism-to-ophthalmopathy patients. General conclusions and limits of the study: Most expanded thyroid clonotypes with a frequency above 0.001 also appeared in blood, which suggests that blood repertoires may reflect the immune response in the thyroid. In cross-validation, the 13-signature model distinguished ophthalmopathy from stable hyperthyroidism with about 90% sensitivity and 81% to 82% specificity, while in the test set the corresponding values were about 79% and 69%. No statistical method was used to predetermine the sample size, and group allocation was not hidden from the investigators. In validation, the model predicted ophthalmopathy progression with 55% to 71% sensitivity and less than 80% specificity; roughly 12 predicted patients were CT-confirmed with GO in a median of approximately six months.

The germline V gene gives CDR1 as MNHNS and CDR2 as SASEGT. From the cysteine through the phenylalanine, the CDR3 covers 12 amino acids. The CDR3 DNA has 36 bases and is translated from base 1. For repertoire sequencing, the TCR beta CDR3 regions were amplified from RNA transcripts. HTBI primers and the Qiagen OneStep RT-PCR kit were used in a first-round RT-PCR, which was followed by a second-round multiplex PCR, size selection and purification. Sequencing of the libraries was carried out on an Illumina HiSeq2000 in paired-end mode with 100 bp reads. Under the source paper's analysis protocol: Reads were processed with SOAPnuke, discarding reads with adapters, uncalled bases, mean Phred below 15, or no exact constant-primer or identifier match. COPE v1.2.5 was used to merge the high-quality paired reads. Each unique nucleotide sequence was defined as a clonotype, and clonotypes were aligned to IMGT TRB V, D and J references with MiTCR v1.1. The analysis was limited to V-J combinations with a frequency above 0.0001, which together covered roughly 99% of the repertoires. For each V-J combination, a TCR clonal expansion and chaos score was defined as F50 clonal expansion divided by the chaos observed in the TCRdist matrix. Welch's t-statistics and random forest were used to reduce the features to about 12 V-J combinations, which were then used as input to a naive Bayes classifier. The similarity between thyroid and blood repertoires was quantified using the Morisita-Horn index. The public sequencing data were trimmed at Q25 with fastp and processed into clonotypes with MiXCR by TCRdb, which kept only in-frame beta chains. Every entry covers one CDR3 protein and lists the most common genes and DNA from its rows. The V and J calls shown here were made by TCRdb, not taken from the authors' results. This sample holds about 220,000 distinct CDR3 sequences; around a fifth were observed only once. Approximately 40% of the sample is held by the ten biggest clonotypes.

The chain couples TRBV6-1 to TRBJ2-7; the D gene cannot be resolved reliably. This TCR came from a woman aged 45-60 years with Graves' ophthalmopathy. Donor details come from another sample of the same person, matched by shared clones. Input material: peripheral blood. This receptor has the CDR3 CASNSDAYEQYF. Here is the DNA: TGTGCTTCGAACAGTGATGCCTACGAGCAGTACTTC.